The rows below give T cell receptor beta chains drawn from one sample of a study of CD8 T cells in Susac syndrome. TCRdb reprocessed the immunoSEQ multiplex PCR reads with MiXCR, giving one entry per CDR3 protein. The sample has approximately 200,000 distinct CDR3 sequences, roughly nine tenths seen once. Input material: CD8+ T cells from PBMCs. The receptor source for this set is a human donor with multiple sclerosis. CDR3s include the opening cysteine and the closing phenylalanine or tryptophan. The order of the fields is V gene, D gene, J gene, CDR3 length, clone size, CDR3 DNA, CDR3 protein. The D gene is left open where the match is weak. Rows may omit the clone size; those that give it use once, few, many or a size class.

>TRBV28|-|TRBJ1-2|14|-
TGTGCCAGCAGTGTGGGTCGAACAGGCTATGGCTACACCTTC
CASSVGRTGYGYTF
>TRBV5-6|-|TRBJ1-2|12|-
TGTGCCAGCAGCTTGTGGCAGGCCGGCTACACCTTC
CASSLWQAGYTF
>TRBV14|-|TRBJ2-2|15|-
TGTGCCAGCAGCCAAGTGGTTCGTTCCACCGGGGAGCTGTTTTTT
CASSQVVRSTGELFF
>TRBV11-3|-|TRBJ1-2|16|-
TGTGCCAGCAGCCCGCGAGAATCGGACCAAAACTATGGCTACACCTTC
CASSPRESDQNYGYTF
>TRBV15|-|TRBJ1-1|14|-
TGTGCCACCAGCAGAGATTGGGAAGGGCGTGGAGCTTTCTTT
CATSRDWEGRGAFF
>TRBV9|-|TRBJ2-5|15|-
TGTGCCAGCAGCGCCTGGGACCGTCCTCAGGAGACCCAGTACTTC
CASSAWDRPQETQYF
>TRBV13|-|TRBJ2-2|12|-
TGTGCCAGCAGCTTCCAGTCCGGGGAGCTGTTTTTT
CASSFQSGELFF
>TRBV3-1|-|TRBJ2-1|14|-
TGTGCCAGCAGCCAAGTTACAGCTACCAATGAGCAGTTCTTC
CASSQVTATNEQFF
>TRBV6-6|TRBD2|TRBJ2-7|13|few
TGTGCCAGCTCCAGCGGGACCCCCTACGAGCAGTACTTC
CASSSGTPYEQYF
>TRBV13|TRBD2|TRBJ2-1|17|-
TGTGCCAGCAGCCCGACGTCCGGGCGGGGGGCCTACAATGAGCAGTTCTTC
CASSPTSGRGAYNEQFF